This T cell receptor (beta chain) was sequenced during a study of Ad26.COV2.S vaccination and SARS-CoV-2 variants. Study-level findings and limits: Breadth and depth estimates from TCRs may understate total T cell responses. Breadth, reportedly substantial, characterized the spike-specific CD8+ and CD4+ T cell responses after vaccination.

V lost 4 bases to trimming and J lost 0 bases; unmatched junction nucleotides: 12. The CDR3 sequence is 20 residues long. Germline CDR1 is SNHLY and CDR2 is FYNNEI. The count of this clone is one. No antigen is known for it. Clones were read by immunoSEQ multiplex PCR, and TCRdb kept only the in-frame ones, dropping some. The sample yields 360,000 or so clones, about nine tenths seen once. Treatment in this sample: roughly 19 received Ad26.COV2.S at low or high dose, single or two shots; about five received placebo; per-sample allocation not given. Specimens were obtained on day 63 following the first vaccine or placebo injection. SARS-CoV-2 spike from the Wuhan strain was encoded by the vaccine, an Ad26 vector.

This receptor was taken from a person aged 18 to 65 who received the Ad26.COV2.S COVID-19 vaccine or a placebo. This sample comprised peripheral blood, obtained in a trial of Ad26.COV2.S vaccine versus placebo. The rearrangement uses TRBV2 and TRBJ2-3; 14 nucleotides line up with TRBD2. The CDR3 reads CASSGGLAGEVPASTDTQYF. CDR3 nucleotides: TGTGCCAGCAGTGGGGGACTAGCGGGAGAAGTGCCGGCGAGCACAGATACGCAGTATTTT. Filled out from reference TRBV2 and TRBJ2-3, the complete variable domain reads EPEVTQTPSHQVTQMGQEVILRCVPISNHLYFYWYRQILGQKVEFLVSFYNNEISEKSEIFDDQFSVERPDGSNFTLKIRSTKLEDSAMYFCASSGGLAGEVPASTDTQYFGPGTRLTVL.